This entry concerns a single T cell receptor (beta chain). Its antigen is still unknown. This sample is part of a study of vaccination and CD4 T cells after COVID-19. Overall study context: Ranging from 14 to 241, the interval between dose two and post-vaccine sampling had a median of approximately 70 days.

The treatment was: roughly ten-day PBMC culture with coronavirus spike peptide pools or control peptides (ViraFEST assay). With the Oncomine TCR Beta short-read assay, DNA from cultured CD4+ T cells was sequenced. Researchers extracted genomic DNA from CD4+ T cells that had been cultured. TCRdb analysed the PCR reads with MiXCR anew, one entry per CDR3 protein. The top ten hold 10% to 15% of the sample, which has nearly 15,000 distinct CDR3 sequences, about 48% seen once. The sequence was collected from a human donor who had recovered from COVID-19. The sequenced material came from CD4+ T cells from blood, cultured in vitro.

CDR3 region: CASSEETSGSYEQYF. The CDR3 nucleotides read TGTGCCAGCAGTGAAGAGACTAGCGGGAGTTACGAGCAGTACTTC. The gene calls are TRBV6-1 and TRBJ2-7, with 12 bases aligning to TRBD2. V was clipped by 1 base and J by 4 bases; unmatched bases: 2. There are 15 residues in the CDR3. Germline V gives CDR1 MNHNS, CDR2 SASEGT.